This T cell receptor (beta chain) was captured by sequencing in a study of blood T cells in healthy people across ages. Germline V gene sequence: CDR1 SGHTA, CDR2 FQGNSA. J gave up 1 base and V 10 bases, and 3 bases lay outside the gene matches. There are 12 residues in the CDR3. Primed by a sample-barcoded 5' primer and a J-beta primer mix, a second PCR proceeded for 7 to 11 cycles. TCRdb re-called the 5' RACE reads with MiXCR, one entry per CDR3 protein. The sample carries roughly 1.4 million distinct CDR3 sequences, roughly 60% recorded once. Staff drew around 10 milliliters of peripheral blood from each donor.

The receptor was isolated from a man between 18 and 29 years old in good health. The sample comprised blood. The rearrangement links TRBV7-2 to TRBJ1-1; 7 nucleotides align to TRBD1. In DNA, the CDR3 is TGTGCCAATGGGGACAGGAACACTGAAGCTTTCTTT. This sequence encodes CANGDRNTEAFF. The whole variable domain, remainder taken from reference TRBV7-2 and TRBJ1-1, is GAGVSQSPSNKVTEKGKDVELRCDPISGHTALYWYRQSLGQGLEFLIYFQGNSAPDKSGLPSDRFSAERTGGSVSTLTIQRTQQEDSAVYLCANGDRNTEAFFGQGTRLTVV.